The clone carrying this TCR beta chain has just a few counts. Its antigen remains unidentified. The sample belongs to a study of T cells after yellow fever vaccination. General study points: Most clones from primary vaccination were detected again post-booster (approximately 97% CD4, about 85% CD8).

TCRdb itself ran the 5' RACE reads through MiXCR, one entry per CDR3 protein. Of 250,000 to 350,000 distinct CDR3 sequences listed, roughly 6.8% are singletons. J was trimmed by 8 bases and V by 8 bases; bases with no gene match: 5. CDR1 GTSNPN and CDR2 SVGIG come from the germline V gene (reference sequence). This CDR3 spans 12 amino acids. The rearrangement uses TRBV30 and TRBJ2-3, with TRBD2 matching 12 bases. This clonotype was obtained from a young man who received the YFV17D yellow fever vaccine. The material sequenced was PBMCs, taken around 45 days after the first yellow fever vaccination. For the CDR3, the DNA is TGTGCCCGAAAGACTAGCGGGGGTACGCAGTATTTT. It yields the protein CARKTSGGTQYF.